This T cell receptor (beta chain) was profiled in a study of blood T cell repertoires in COVID-19. Study details: Samples taken during acute and convalescent COVID-19 were collected in the United States, Italy and Spain.

Germline CDR1 is MNHEY and CDR2 is SVGEGT. The CDR3 extends over 19 amino acids. V was trimmed by 0 bases and J by 4 bases, leaving 23 bases between them. Original processing notes: Amplification from reference gene primers served as the basis for estimated nucleated cell counts. Assay: immunoSEQ multiplex PCR; the TCRdb copy retains only in-frame clones and omits some. That table gives V, J and clone size, and the DNA gave D and trimming. The sample includes 150,000 to 200,000 clones, roughly nine tenths seen only once; the top ten take more than 6.5%. The clonotype originates from a woman of 80 years or more in a cohort sampled during active or convalescent COVID-19. The specimen sequenced was peripheral blood. V gene TRBV6-2 or TRBV6-3 combines with J gene TRBJ2-3; D may be TRBD1 (6 bases). The CDR3 DNA follows: TGTGCCAGCAGTTACTCGAGGGTAGGGGGTCGTATGACCCCAGATACGCAGTATTTT. This sequence encodes CASSYSRVGGRMTPDTQYF.